The clone carrying this TCR beta chain came up many times. Its target is unknown. The data were obtained in a study of neurological immune-mediated disorders. Overall study results and limits: Levels of TCR clonal expansion peaked in HTLV-1-associated myelopathy and reached their lowest in multiple sclerosis, under those of healthy controls. None of the CDR3 amino acid sequences found in expanded clones was shared across subjects. This suggests that the TCR-beta repertoires were private in all groups.

The team produced cDNA through 5'RACE using 10-nucleotide random UMIs. Every sequencing run drew on 15-18 subjects and yielded over 200 million TCR-beta sequences. TCRdb independently ran MiXCR on the 5' RACE reads; one entry per CDR3 protein. This repertoire shows 45,000 to 50,000 distinct CDR3 sequences, 3% to 3.5% found once; its top ten account for roughly 16%. CDR3 length: 17 residues. V gave up 5 bases and J gave up 6 bases, with 26 bases separating them. Germline V lookup: CDR1 SGHTA, CDR2 FQGNSA. This TCR was sampled from a woman aged 45-59 years with multiple sclerosis. J is TRBJ2-7 and V is TRBV7-2; D unclear. The specimen sequenced was PBMCs. CDR3 bases: TGTGCCAGCAGCAAAGGCCTAGACTTGGCCGTCAAGGCCGAGCAGTACTTC. Translation gives CASSKGLDLAVKAEQYF.